This is a list of T cell receptor beta chains from one sample in a study of blood T cell repertoires in COVID-19. Assay used: immunoSEQ multiplex PCR; TCRdb lists only in-frame clones, some missing. The sample has 100,000 to 150,000 clones, about 90% seen once. Sample: peripheral blood. The receptor source for this set is a man aged 45 to 65 with COVID-19, enrolled during active disease. CDR3s include the opening cysteine and the closing phenylalanine or tryptophan. A D gene is named only where the DNA matches it firmly. Clone size is not always given. Where it is, it says once, few, many or a class for expanded clones.

CDR3aa: CASRLMVAGDQETQYF; CDR3nt: TGTGCCAGCCGCCTGATGGTAGCGGGAGACCAAGAGACCCAGTACTTC; v_gene: TRBV27; len: 16; abundance: .; d_gene: TRBD2; j_gene: TRBJ2-5
CDR3aa: CASSIGTGKRYGYTF; CDR3nt: TGTGCCAGTAGTATCGGGACAGGGAAGAGGTATGGCTACACCTTC; v_gene: TRBV19; len: 15; abundance: .; d_gene: TRBD1; j_gene: TRBJ1-2
CDR3aa: CASSIMLSTDSYEQYF; CDR3nt: TGTGCCAGTAGCATAATGCTTTCGACAGATTCCTACGAGCAGTACTTC; v_gene: TRBV19; len: 16; abundance: .; d_gene: .; j_gene: TRBJ2-7
CDR3aa: CASSLVSGKDYGYTF; CDR3nt: TGTGCCAGCAGCTTAGTATCCGGGAAGGACTATGGCTACACCTTC; v_gene: TRBV7-2; len: 15; abundance: .; d_gene: .; j_gene: TRBJ1-2
CDR3aa: CASRREGNYGYTF; CDR3nt: TGTGCCAGCCGGCGGGAGGGTAACTATGGCTACACCTTC; v_gene: TRBV25-1; len: 13; abundance: .; d_gene: .; j_gene: TRBJ1-2
CDR3aa: CATRDRVNQPQHF; CDR3nt: TGTGCCACTAGGGACAGGGTCAATCAGCCCCAGCATTTT; v_gene: TRBV19; len: 13; abundance: .; d_gene: TRBD1; j_gene: TRBJ1-5
CDR3aa: CASSAAPTSGTYYEQYF; CDR3nt: TGTGCCAGTAGTGCCGCCCCGACTAGCGGGACGTACTACGAGCAGTACTTC; v_gene: TRBV19; len: 17; abundance: .; d_gene: TRBD2; j_gene: TRBJ2-7
CDR3aa: CATSRDRGSQETQYF; CDR3nt: TGTGCCACCAGCAGAGACAGGGGGTCCCAAGAGACCCAGTACTTC; v_gene: TRBV15; len: 15; abundance: .; d_gene: TRBD1; j_gene: TRBJ2-5
CDR3aa: CASSLSAYEQYF; CDR3nt: TGTGCCAGCAGCCTCTCGGCCTACGAGCAGTACTTC; v_gene: TRBV6-2/TRBV6-3; len: 12; abundance: .; d_gene: .; j_gene: TRBJ2-7
CDR3aa: CASTPRAGGGHEQYF; CDR3nt: TGTGCCAGCACCCCGAGAGCGGGAGGGGGCCACGAGCAGTACTTC; v_gene: TRBV3-1/TRBV3-2; len: 15; abundance: .; d_gene: TRBD2; j_gene: TRBJ2-7
CDR3aa: CASSVGGETQYF; CDR3nt: TGTGCCAGCAGCGTGGGGGGAGAGACCCAGTACTTC; v_gene: TRBV11-2; len: 12; abundance: .; d_gene: .; j_gene: TRBJ2-5
CDR3aa: CASSQTGGPYNGNEQFF; CDR3nt: TGCGCCAGCAGCCAAACAGGGGGCCCCTACAACGGAAATGAGCAGTTCTTC; v_gene: TRBV4-3; len: 17; abundance: .; d_gene: TRBD1; j_gene: TRBJ2-1
CDR3aa: CASSLNEGGLDYGYTF; CDR3nt: TGTGCCAGCTCACTAAACGAGGGAGGTTTAGACTATGGCTACACCTTC; v_gene: TRBV18; len: 16; abundance: .; d_gene: .; j_gene: TRBJ1-2
CDR3aa: CASSVANSPLHF; CDR3nt: TGTGCCAGCAGCGTAGCAAATTCACCCCTCCACTTT; v_gene: TRBV9; len: 12; abundance: .; d_gene: .; j_gene: TRBJ1-6
CDR3aa: CASSPDWFRRSYNEQFF; CDR3nt: TGTGCCAGCAGCCCGGACTGGTTTCGGCGCTCCTACAATGAGCAGTTCTTC; v_gene: TRBV3-1/TRBV3-2; len: 17; abundance: .; d_gene: .; j_gene: TRBJ2-1
CDR3aa: CASSTRERDTGELFF; CDR3nt: TGTGCCAGCAGCACGCGGGAACGGGACACCGGGGAGCTGTTTTTT; v_gene: TRBV5-6; len: 15; abundance: .; d_gene: .; j_gene: TRBJ2-2
CDR3aa: CASSQNRGSYEQYF; CDR3nt: TGCGCCAGCAGCCAGAATAGGGGCTCCTACGAGCAGTACTTC; v_gene: TRBV4-1; len: 14; abundance: .; d_gene: .; j_gene: TRBJ2-7
CDR3aa: CASSPAGRSSPLHF; CDR3nt: TGTGCCAGCTCACCAGCAGGGAGGAGCTCACCCCTCCACTTT; v_gene: TRBV18; len: 14; abundance: .; d_gene: .; j_gene: TRBJ1-6
CDR3aa: CSVEVASGETQYF; CDR3nt: TGCAGCGTTGAAGTGGCTTCAGGGGAGACCCAGTACTTC; v_gene: TRBV29-1; len: 13; abundance: .; d_gene: .; j_gene: TRBJ2-5
CDR3aa: CASSASSQGAQGANVLTF; CDR3nt: TGTGCCAGCTCAGCAAGCTCACAGGGGGCGCAAGGGGCCAACGTCCTGACTTTC; v_gene: TRBV18; len: 18; abundance: .; d_gene: TRBD1; j_gene: TRBJ2-6
CDR3aa: CASSLDGTVQETQYF; CDR3nt: TGTGCCAGCAGCTTAGATGGGACTGTGCAAGAGACCCAGTACTTC; v_gene: TRBV11-2; len: 15; abundance: .; d_gene: .; j_gene: TRBJ2-5
CDR3aa: CASLDRTNTGELFF; CDR3nt: TGTGCCAGCCTGGACAGGACGAACACCGGGGAGCTGTTTTTT; v_gene: TRBV2; len: 14; abundance: .; d_gene: TRBD1; j_gene: TRBJ2-2
CDR3aa: CASSQESGRGTDTQYF; CDR3nt: TGCGCCAGCAGCCAAGAGTCGGGGAGGGGTACAGATACGCAGTATTTT; v_gene: TRBV4-1; len: 16; abundance: once; d_gene: TRBD2; j_gene: TRBJ2-3
CDR3aa: CASRTGKSYEQYF; CDR3nt: TGTGCCAGCAGGACAGGGAAGTCGTACGAGCAGTACTTC; v_gene: TRBV28; len: 13; abundance: .; d_gene: TRBD1; j_gene: TRBJ2-7
CDR3aa: CATSGWGLETQYF; CDR3nt: TGTGCCACCAGTGGTTGGGGGCTGGAGACCCAGTACTTC; v_gene: TRBV24-1; len: 13; abundance: .; d_gene: .; j_gene: TRBJ2-5
CDR3aa: CASSQDDRNEQFF; CDR3nt: TGTGCCAGCAGCCAAGACGACAGGAATGAGCAGTTCTTC; v_gene: TRBV14; len: 13; abundance: .; d_gene: .; j_gene: TRBJ2-1
CDR3aa: CASSLGGAETEAFF; CDR3nt: TGCGCCAGCAGCCTCGGAGGGGCCGAAACTGAAGCTTTCTTT; v_gene: TRBV5-1; len: 14; abundance: once; d_gene: .; j_gene: TRBJ1-1
CDR3aa: CASSLAGIGGLETQYF; CDR3nt: TGTGCCAGCAGCTTAGCTGGGATAGGGGGCTTAGAGACCCAGTACTTC; v_gene: TRBV7-2; len: 16; abundance: .; d_gene: TRBD1; j_gene: TRBJ2-5
CDR3aa: CASSPGGPNTGELFF; CDR3nt: TGCGCCAGCAGTCCAGGGGGCCCTAACACCGGGGAGCTGTTTTTT; v_gene: TRBV10-2; len: 15; abundance: .; d_gene: TRBD1; j_gene: TRBJ2-2
CDR3aa: CASGPSGADQETQYF; CDR3nt: TGTGCCAGCGGTCCTAGCGGGGCTGACCAAGAGACCCAGTACTTC; v_gene: TRBV9; len: 15; abundance: few; d_gene: TRBD2; j_gene: TRBJ2-5
CDR3aa: CASSPGQASSGNTIYF; CDR3nt: TGTGCCAGCTCACCAGGACAGGCGAGCTCTGGAAACACCATATATTTT; v_gene: TRBV18; len: 16; abundance: .; d_gene: TRBD1; j_gene: TRBJ1-3
CDR3aa: CASRPTSGSSYEQYF; CDR3nt: TGTGCCAGCAGGCCGACTAGCGGGAGCTCCTACGAGCAGTACTTC; v_gene: TRBV11-2; len: 15; abundance: .; d_gene: TRBD2; j_gene: TRBJ2-7
CDR3aa: CASSLALLAGSNTGELFF; CDR3nt: TGTGCCAGCAGCTTAGCGCTTCTAGCGGGATCGAACACCGGGGAGCTGTTTTTT; v_gene: TRBV7-7; len: 18; abundance: .; d_gene: TRBD2; j_gene: TRBJ2-2
CDR3aa: CASSIGLAGGGEQFF; CDR3nt: TGTGCCAGCAGTATAGGGCTAGCGGGAGGAGGGGAGCAGTTCTTC; v_gene: TRBV2; len: 15; abundance: .; d_gene: TRBD2; j_gene: TRBJ2-1
CDR3aa: CASSRDRPTPYEQYF; CDR3nt: TGTGCCAGCAGTCGGGACAGGCCGACCCCCTACGAGCAGTACTTC; v_gene: TRBV28; len: 15; abundance: .; d_gene: TRBD1; j_gene: TRBJ2-7
CDR3aa: CASSSRDRHYNEQFF; CDR3nt: TGTGCCAGCAGCTCCCGGGACAGGCACTACAATGAGCAGTTCTTC; v_gene: TRBV11-2; len: 15; abundance: .; d_gene: TRBD1; j_gene: TRBJ2-1
CDR3aa: CASSFPGQGNGYTF; CDR3nt: TGTGCCAGCAGCTTCCCGGGACAGGGGAATGGCTACACCTTC; v_gene: TRBV7-9; len: 14; abundance: .; d_gene: TRBD1; j_gene: TRBJ1-2
CDR3aa: CASSSRQGESQPQHF; CDR3nt: TGTGCCAGTAGTTCCAGACAGGGGGAGAGTCAGCCCCAGCATTTT; v_gene: TRBV19; len: 15; abundance: .; d_gene: TRBD1; j_gene: TRBJ1-5
CDR3aa: CASSLPSGRQETQYF; CDR3nt: TGTGCCAGCAGTTTACCTAGCGGGAGGCAAGAGACCCAGTACTTC; v_gene: TRBV28; len: 15; abundance: .; d_gene: TRBD2; j_gene: TRBJ2-5
CDR3aa: CSSKSIGQGFYGYTF; CDR3nt: TGCAGCTCTAAGTCTATCGGACAGGGGTTCTATGGCTACACCTTC; v_gene: TRBV29-1; len: 15; abundance: .; d_gene: TRBD1; j_gene: TRBJ1-2
CDR3aa: CASSPTSGRTYEQYF; CDR3nt: TGTGCCAGCAGCCCGACTAGCGGGAGGACCTACGAGCAGTACTTC; v_gene: TRBV7-9; len: 15; abundance: .; d_gene: TRBD2; j_gene: TRBJ2-7
CDR3aa: CASSQEQGAGYGYTF; CDR3nt: TGTGCCAGCAGCCAAGAGCAGGGGGCTGGTTATGGCTACACCTTC; v_gene: TRBV3-1/TRBV3-2; len: 15; abundance: .; d_gene: TRBD1; j_gene: TRBJ1-2
CDR3aa: CASSQEGGTEAFF; CDR3nt: TGTGCCAGCAGCCAAGAAGGGGGCACTGAAGCTTTCTTT; v_gene: TRBV4-2; len: 13; abundance: .; d_gene: .; j_gene: TRBJ1-1
CDR3aa: CATETSGAYNEQFF; CDR3nt: TGTGCCACAGAAACTAGCGGAGCTTACAATGAGCAGTTCTTC; v_gene: TRBV28; len: 14; abundance: .; d_gene: TRBD2; j_gene: TRBJ2-1
CDR3aa: CASSQEGLAGEYGEQFF; CDR3nt: TGTGCCAGCAGCCAAGAAGGACTAGCGGGAGAGTACGGTGAGCAGTTCTTC; v_gene: TRBV4-2; len: 17; abundance: .; d_gene: TRBD2; j_gene: TRBJ2-1
CDR3aa: CASSLATSGIPNEQFF; CDR3nt: TGTGCCAGCAGCTTGGCGACTAGCGGGATACCCAATGAGCAGTTCTTC; v_gene: TRBV7-6; len: 16; abundance: .; d_gene: TRBD2; j_gene: TRBJ2-1
CDR3aa: CASSGGQGAPDEQFF; CDR3nt: TGTGCCAGTAGTGGAGGACAGGGGGCGCCTGATGAGCAGTTCTTC; v_gene: TRBV19; len: 15; abundance: .; d_gene: TRBD1; j_gene: TRBJ2-1
CDR3aa: CASSPTGAYHTEAFF; CDR3nt: TGTGCCAGCAGCCCCACAGGGGCCTATCACACTGAAGCTTTCTTT; v_gene: TRBV7-9; len: 15; abundance: .; d_gene: TRBD1; j_gene: TRBJ1-1
CDR3aa: CASSLGQPNQPQHF; CDR3nt: TGTGCCAGCAGCCTCGGACAGCCGAATCAGCCCCAGCATTTT; v_gene: TRBV7-2; len: 14; abundance: few; d_gene: .; j_gene: TRBJ1-5
CDR3aa: CASTSLFTQYF; CDR3nt: TGTGCCAGTACCTCCCTGTTCACGCAGTATTTT; v_gene: TRBV19; len: 11; abundance: .; d_gene: .; j_gene: TRBJ2-3
CDR3aa: CASSPRTSALYEQYF; CDR3nt: TGCGCCAGCAGCCCCCGTACTAGCGCCCTCTACGAGCAGTACTTC; v_gene: TRBV4-1; len: 15; abundance: .; d_gene: TRBD2; j_gene: TRBJ2-7
CDR3aa: CASSLGALAGGPGNEQFF; CDR3nt: TGTGCCAGCAGCTTAGGGGCGTTAGCGGGAGGGCCAGGCAATGAGCAGTTCTTC; v_gene: TRBV7-9; len: 18; abundance: .; d_gene: TRBD2; j_gene: TRBJ2-1
CDR3aa: CASSLRDSNRELFF; CDR3nt: TGTGCCAGCAGCTTACGCGACAGCAACCGGGAGCTGTTTTTT; v_gene: TRBV7-9; len: 14; abundance: .; d_gene: .; j_gene: TRBJ2-2
CDR3aa: CASSLRLAEDPYNEQFF; CDR3nt: TGTGCCAGCAGCTTAAGACTAGCGGAAGACCCCTACAATGAGCAGTTCTTC; v_gene: TRBV7-6; len: 17; abundance: .; d_gene: TRBD2; j_gene: TRBJ2-1
CDR3aa: CASSPALGDGYTF; CDR3nt: TGTGCCAGTAGTCCCGCGCTGGGAGATGGCTACACCTTC; v_gene: TRBV19; len: 13; abundance: .; d_gene: .; j_gene: TRBJ1-2
CDR3aa: CAIKGTSGRTYEQYF; CDR3nt: TGTGCCATCAAAGGGACTAGCGGGAGGACCTACGAGCAGTACTTC; v_gene: TRBV10-3; len: 15; abundance: .; d_gene: TRBD2; j_gene: TRBJ2-7
CDR3aa: CAWRLDRGGYEQYF; CDR3nt: TGTGCCTGGAGGTTGGACAGGGGGGGTTACGAGCAGTACTTC; v_gene: TRBV30; len: 14; abundance: .; d_gene: TRBD1; j_gene: TRBJ2-7